These T cell receptor beta chains were read from a single sample in a study of blood T cell repertoires in COVID-19. Measured with immunoSEQ multiplex PCR; TCRdb has only the in-frame clones, and not every one. The table records approximately 97,000 clones, over 75% of them present only once. Sequenced input: peripheral blood. These receptors all come from a human donor in a cohort sampled during active COVID-19. Each CDR3 is given with its conserved first and last residue. Fields, in order: D gene, J gene, V gene, clone size, CDR3 protein, CDR3 DNA. D genes are given only for firm matches. The size field is filled for only some rows; it gives once, few, many or a size class.

TRBD1 | TRBJ1-6 | TRBV19 | - | CASSKWTGEGSPLHF | TGTGCCAGTAGTAAGTGGACAGGGGAAGGTTCACCCCTCCACTTT
- | TRBJ1-6 | TRBV7-2 | - | CASSLAQTNSPLHF | TGTGCCAGCAGCTTAGCACAAACTAATTCACCCCTCCACTTT
- | TRBJ1-2 | TRBV15 | - | CATSRDYNRFVYGYTF | TGTGCCACCAGCAGAGACTATAACAGATTCGTCTATGGCTACACCTTC
TRBD1 | TRBJ2-7 | TRBV6-5 | - | CASKPSAGQGYEQYF | TGTGCCAGCAAACCCTCGGCGGGACAGGGGTACGAGCAGTACTTC
- | TRBJ2-6 | TRBV9 | - | CASSFGAGVFSGANVLTF | TGTGCCAGCAGCTTTGGGGCAGGGGTCTTCTCTGGGGCCAACGTCCTGACTTTC
- | TRBJ2-7 | TRBV5-4 | - | CASSLDKSGYEQYF | TGTGCCAGCAGCTTGGACAAATCTGGCTACGAGCAGTACTTC
TRBD1 | TRBJ2-7 | TRBV6-6 | - | CASSQGTGHSYEQYF | TGTGCCAGCAGCCAAGGGACAGGTCATTCCTACGAGCAGTACTTC
- | TRBJ2-3 | TRBV9 | - | CASSGGIPDTQYF | TGTGCCAGCAGTGGAGGGATCCCAGATACGCAGTATTTT
TRBD1 | TRBJ2-7 | TRBV28 | few | CASGDRDTGQYF | TGTGCCAGCGGTGACAGGGATACGGGGCAGTACTTC
- | TRBJ1-1 | TRBV6-5 | - | CASSPGRGCYF | TGTGCCAGCAGTCCGGGACGGGGGTGCTACTTT
TRBD1 | TRBJ1-3 | TRBV5-1 | - | CASSPGGTDSGNTIYF | TGCGCCAGCAGCCCAGGTGGGACAGACTCTGGAAACACCATATATTTT
- | TRBJ1-2 | TRBV18 | - | CASSPLGHDIPDGYTF | TGTGCCAGCTCACCACTGGGACATGACATACCTGATGGCTACACCTTC
TRBD1 | TRBJ2-6 | TRBV6-6 | once | CASSLGGQGALGANVLTF | TGTGCCAGCAGTCTTGGAGGACAGGGGGCGCTTGGGGCCAACGTCCTGACTTTC
- | TRBJ2-5 | TRBV3-1/TRBV3-2 | once | CASSQNSQTQYF | TGTGCCAGCAGCCAAAACTCGCAGACCCAGTACTTC
- | TRBJ2-1 | TRBV4-3 | - | CASSQEISRNEQFF | TGCGCCAGCAGCCAAGAGATTAGCCGGAATGAGCAGTTCTTC
- | TRBJ2-3 | TRBV5-4 | - | CASSFQSVGTQYF | TGTGCCAGCAGCTTCCAGAGCGTCGGCACGCAGTATTTT
- | TRBJ1-2 | TRBV5-1 | many | CASSFVGGGGYTF | TGCGCCAGCAGCTTTGTGGGAGGCGGGGGCTACACCTTC
- | TRBJ1-1 | TRBV21-1 | - | CASSKGRGPKGFDQNTEAFF | TGTGCCAGCAGCAAAGGTAGGGGCCCCAAGGGTTTCGACCAAAACACTGAAGCTTTCTTT
TRBD1 | TRBJ2-3 | TRBV5-1 | - | CASSSLRQGSTDTQYF | TGCGCCAGCAGCTCATTACGACAGGGTTCCACAGATACGCAGTATTTT
TRBD2 | TRBJ2-1 | TRBV9 | - | CASSPEPPNSGRHIYCLEFF | TGTGCCAGCAGCCCCGAGCCCCCTAATAGCGGGAGACACATCTATTGTCTAGAGTTCTTC
TRBD1 | TRBJ2-3 | TRBV19 | once | CASTPDGQAGKSTDTQYF | TGTGCCAGTACCCCCGACGGACAGGCCGGAAAATCTACAGATACGCAGTATTTT
- | TRBJ2-1 | TRBV6-5 | - | CASSRGSSYNEQFF | TGTGCCAGCAGTAGGGGGAGCTCCTACAATGAGCAGTTCTTC
TRBD1 | TRBJ1-1 | TRBV12-3/TRBV12-4 | - | CASSVRGPTEAFF | TGTGCCAGCAGTGTCAGGGGGCCCACTGAAGCTTTCTTT
TRBD1 | TRBJ1-2 | TRBV18 | - | CASSSTGGAAGYGYTF | TGTGCCAGCTCGTCCACAGGGGGCGCGGCCGGCTATGGCTACACCTTC
TRBD1 | TRBJ2-1 | TRBV6-1 | - | CASSEAGTVYNEQFF | TGTGCCAGCAGTGAAGCCGGGACAGTCTACAATGAGCAGTTCTTC
TRBD2 | TRBJ2-1 | TRBV4-1 | few | CASSQDQSGRASGSYNEQFF | TGCGCCAGCAGCCAAGATCAAAGCGGGAGGGCCTCGGGCTCCTACAATGAGCAGTTCTTC
- | TRBJ2-7 | TRBV28 | - | CASATPGGSSYEQYF | TGTGCCAGCGCGACACCGGGGGGCAGCTCCTACGAGCAGTACTTC
TRBD1 | TRBJ1-5 | TRBV9 | - | CASSDYRGTYQPQHF | TGTGCCAGCAGCGACTACAGGGGTACTTATCAGCCCCAGCATTTT
TRBD2 | TRBJ2-1 | TRBV28 | - | CASAGWGGGRAIEQFF | TGTGCCAGCGCGGGATGGGGAGGCGGGAGGGCCATTGAGCAGTTCTTC
- | TRBJ2-7 | TRBV27 | - | CASSLGVPPYEQYF | TGTGCCAGCAGTTTGGGAGTTCCCCCCTACGAGCAGTACTTC
- | TRBJ2-3 | TRBV18 | - | CASSRSGRQHTDTQYF | TGTGCCAGCTCACGCTCCGGGAGACAGCACACAGATACGCAGTATTTT
- | TRBJ2-6 | TRBV5-1 | - | CASSLYSSGANVLTF | TGCGCCAGCAGCTTGTACAGCTCTGGGGCCAACGTCCTGACTTTC
- | TRBJ1-1 | TRBV5-8 | - | CASSLYAGAVSAEAFF | TGTGCCAGCAGTTTATACGCAGGGGCGGTGAGCGCTGAAGCTTTCTTT
TRBD1 | TRBJ1-3 | TRBV9 | - | CASSVDRGPPLNTIYF | TGTGCCAGCAGCGTAGACAGGGGCCCACCTCTGAACACCATATATTTT
- | TRBJ2-7 | TRBV4-3 | - | CASSPRDLFYEQYF | TGCGCCAGCAGCCCCCGGGACTTATTCTACGAGCAGTACTTC
TRBD2 | TRBJ2-1 | TRBV19 | - | CASSPLAGGPNEQFF | TGTGCCAGTAGTCCCTTAGCGGGAGGGCCGAATGAGCAGTTCTTC
TRBD1 | TRBJ2-3 | TRBV7-8 | - | CASSTDGTAVSTDTQYF | TGTGCCAGCAGCACGGACGGGACAGCAGTAAGCACAGATACGCAGTATTTT
- | TRBJ2-1 | TRBV6-1 | - | CASSGPTGVGTARAYNEQFF | TGTGCCAGCAGTGGACCCACAGGGGTCGGGACTGCCAGGGCCTACAATGAGCAGTTCTTC
- | TRBJ2-2 | TRBV18 | - | CASSPSSAPGELFF | TGTGCCAGCTCACCCTCTAGCGCCCCCGGGGAGCTGTTTTTT
TRBD2 | TRBJ2-1 | TRBV28 | - | CASSLLAGEVGSSYNEQFF | TGTGCCAGCAGTTTGCTAGCGGGAGAAGTGGGGAGCTCCTACAATGAGCAGTTCTTC
TRBD2 | TRBJ2-7 | TRBV7-2 | once | CASTVIGREASQYF | TGTGCCAGCACCGTCATCGGGCGGGAGGCCTCGCAGTACTTC
- | TRBJ2-7 | TRBV7-8 | few | CASSLDYYEQYF | TGTGCCAGCAGCTTAGACTACTACGAGCAGTACTTC
TRBD1 | TRBJ1-5 | TRBV5-5 | once | CASSTYGQGQPQHF | TGTGCCAGCAGCACATACGGACAGGGACAGCCCCAGCATTTT
- | TRBJ2-7 | TRBV10-2 | - | CASSESWTLDYTYEQYF | TGCGCCAGCAGTGAGTCTTGGACCCTGGACTATACCTACGAGCAGTACTTC
TRBD1 | TRBJ2-7 | TRBV5-6 | - | CASSLDEIGTGFSYEQYF | TGTGCCAGCAGCTTGGATGAGATCGGGACAGGGTTTTCCTACGAGCAGTACTTC
TRBD1 | TRBJ1-3 | TRBV7-9 | once | CASSLILAPDRGHGNTIYF | TGTGCCAGCAGCTTAATTCTGGCCCCGGACAGGGGGCACGGAAACACCATATATTTT
- | TRBJ2-3 | TRBV19 | - | CASRDRAGASTDTQYF | TGTGCCAGTAGAGATAGAGCGGGTGCTAGCACAGATACGCAGTATTTT
TRBD2 | TRBJ2-2 | TRBV19 | once | CASSISPNLAGVTGELFF | TGTGCCAGTAGTATATCCCCGAATCTAGCGGGAGTCACCGGGGAGCTGTTTTTT
TRBD2 | TRBJ2-7 | TRBV19 | - | CASSSGGDEQYF | TGTGCCAGTTCGTCGGGGGGGGACGAGCAGTACTTC
TRBD2 | TRBJ2-1 | TRBV19 | once | CASSIGLAGAYNEQFF | TGTGCCAGTAGTATAGGACTAGCGGGAGCTTACAATGAGCAGTTCTTC
- | TRBJ2-3 | TRBV5-1 | - | CASSLGQSTDTQYF | TGCGCCAGCAGCCTTGGACAGAGCACAGATACGCAGTATTTT